A single sample gave rise to the 5 T cell receptor beta chains below, sequenced in a study of cytomegalovirus exposure and HLA in healthy donors. The primer mix had 60 Vbeta and 13 Jbeta primers. Produced via immunoSEQ multiplex PCR; TCRdb's table is partial and in-frame only. Of fewer than 250,000 clones listed, 79% were seen once; the top ten hold 1.6%. Material: PBMCs. Receptors were obtained from a young woman in good health and CMV-seronegative.

The chain uses TRBV9 and TRBJ1-2, with TRBD1 matching 9 bases. The V gene's germline CDR1 is SGDLS and CDR2 YYNGEE. The CDR3 contains 16 residues. Germline trimming cut 0 bases from V and 2 bases from J; bases unmatched to any gene: 5. This CDR3 is CASSVAETGGNYGYTF. The CDR3 DNA sequence: TGTGCCAGCAGCGTAGCGGAAACAGGGGGCAACTATGGCTACACCTTC.

In this sample, this clone turned up a few times. The chain couples TRBV6-6 to TRBJ2-2; possibly TRBD1 for D (6 bases). V gave up 4 bases and J gave up 0 bases, with 6 bases separating them. Germline-derived CDR1 and CDR2 are MNHNY and SVGAGI (reference sequence). The CDR3 is 14 residues long. The CDR3 bases are TGTGCCAGCAGTTGGGACACGAACACCGGGGAGCTGTTTTTT. Its protein is CASSWDTNTGELFF.

The chain couples TRBV5-1 to TRBJ2-7, with D perhaps matching TRBD2 (6 bases). This CDR3 is built from 15 residues. V shed 1 base and J shed 3 bases, with 14 bases lying between them. CDR1 and CDR2 from the germline V gene are SGHRS and YFSETQ. The CDR3 here is CASSLMAGPRYEQYF. DNA of the CDR3: TGCGCCAGCAGCTTGATGGCGGGACCTCGCTACGAGCAGTACTTC. Complete variable domain (other parts from reference TRBV5-1 and TRBJ2-7): KAGVTQTPRYLIKTRGQQVTLSCSPISGHRSVSWYQQTPGQGLQFLFEYFSETQRNKGNFPGRFSGRQFSNSRSEMNVSTLELGDSALYLCASSLMAGPRYEQYFGPGTRLTVT.

V is TRBV18 and J is TRBJ1-1; TRBD1 matches at 7 bases. The J segment lost 1 base and the V segment lost 8 bases, leaving 4 bases of the junction unmatched. The germline V gene encodes CDR1 KGHSH and CDR2 LQKENI. The CDR3 is made up of 13 amino acids. The CDR3 protein is CASRGDRNTEAFF. CDR3 coding DNA: TGTGCCAGCAGGGGGGACAGGAACACTGAAGCTTTCTTT.

The chain uses TRBV28 and TRBJ2-7; 14 bases map to TRBD2. Germline lookup yields CDR1 MDHEN and CDR2 SYDVKM. The CDR3 contains 16 residues. V shed 4 bases and J 7 bases; nucleotides not matched to a gene: 9. The CDR3 loop reads CASSSATSGGAGEQYF. CDR3 coding DNA: TGTGCCAGCAGTTCCGCGACTAGCGGGGGGGCGGGGGAGCAGTACTTC.